A single sample is the source of the 3 T cell receptor beta chains below, sequenced in a study of beta chain features in type 1 diabetes. Broader study findings: Moderate but significant shortening of TCRB CDR3s was recorded in all four CD4+ subsets from Type 1 diabetes patients.

Every isolated RNA sample was fully reverse transcribed, so sequencing captured expressed TCRB transcripts. TCRdb's copy holds only in-frame clones and misses some; the assay was immunoSEQ multiplex PCR. The data show fewer than 450,000 clones, approximately 13% seen once. Which antigens these TCRs recognize remains unknown. The sequenced sample consisted of naive CD4+ T cells from blood. These receptors all come from a woman between 18 and 29 years old with type 1 diabetes.

The chain employs TRBV9 and TRBJ2-1, with a tentative D call TRBD2 (5 bases). CDR3 length: 16 amino acids. V shed 0 bases and J shed 8 bases, with 18 bases lying between them. CDR1 is SGDLS and CDR2 is YYNGEE in the germline V gene. CDR3 sequence: CASSVAVGLPADEQFF. The CDR3 nucleotides are TGTGCCAGCAGCGTAGCTGTAGGACTCCCAGCGGATGAGCAGTTCTTC.

The chain joins TRBV27 to TRBJ1-1; D might be TRBD1 (6 bases). The germline gives CDR1 MNHEY, CDR2 SMNVEV (reference sequence). The CDR3 totals 14 residues. Trimming shortened V by 6 bases and J by 0 bases, and 11 bases separated the two germline ends. CDR3 amino acids: CASRTGTLNTEAFF. CDR3 nucleotide sequence: TGTGCCAGCAGAACCGGGACACTGAACACTGAAGCTTTCTTT.

The DNA for the CDR3 is TGTGCCAGCAGCCCGTTGGACAGGGGCTATGGCTACACCTTC. It codes for CASSPLDRGYGYTF. The chain carries TRBV7-2 and TRBJ1-2; 9 positions match TRBD1. J gave up 4 bases and V 5 bases, and 5 bases lay outside the gene matches. CDR1 is SGHTA, CDR2 FQGNSA, per germline. CDR3 size: 14 residues. Variable domain in full (rest from reference TRBV7-2 and TRBJ1-2): GAGVSQSPSNKVTEKGKDVELRCDPISGHTALYWYRQSLGQGLEFLIYFQGNSAPDKSGLPSDRFSAERTGGSVSTLTIQRTQQEDSAVYLCASSPLDRGYGYTFGSGTRLTVV.